The clone carrying this T cell receptor (beta chain) was seen repeatedly, ten times or more. Antigen: not known. The data belong to a study of T-cell memory formation after mild COVID-19. On the study more broadly: TCR clusters were mostly donor specific.

Study-wide results and limits: For contracting clones, CD4+ ones sat mainly in CM and EM, CD8+ in EMRA.

In germline, CDR1 is ENHRY, CDR2 SYGVKD. The CDR3 is 15 amino acids. V lost 0 bases and J lost 0, with 9 bases in between. A 5'RACE reaction primed in the constant segment made cDNA libraries of TCR alpha and TCR beta, and these carried sample barcodes and UMIs. MiXCR, applied by TCRdb to the 5' RACE reads, yields one record per CDR3 protein. The sample yields 100,000 to 150,000 distinct CDR3 sequences, approximately 6.2% seen once. The TCR was taken from an adult woman who had mild COVID-19 (a few samples of this study predate the infection). Cell type and time point are not known. V and J are TRBV10-3 and TRBJ2-7, with D perhaps TRBD1 (6 bases). The sequencing sample was made of PBMCs or a T cell subset sorted from them (not recorded which). The CDR3 protein is CAISESGTRSYEQYF. The CDR3 DNA sequence: TGTGCCATCAGTGAGTCTGGGACACGCTCCTACGAGCAGTACTTC.